A selection of T cell receptor beta chains follows, all from one sample in a study of OX40 agonist ivuxolimab in advanced cancers. The assay was immunoSEQ multiplex PCR, and TCRdb's table has in-frame clones only and misses some. The sample lists 50,000 or so clones; about 86% were seen once. The source was CD4+ or CD8+ T cells sorted from blood, collected in a trial of the OX40 agonist ivuxolimab. The receptors stem from an adult with an advanced solid tumor such as melanoma, head and neck, liver or kidney cancer. CDR3s include the opening cysteine and the closing phenylalanine or tryptophan. A D gene is named only where the DNA matches it firmly. Only some rows state a clone size, as once, few, many or a class for expanded clones.

v_gene	d_gene	j_gene	abundance	CDR3aa	CDR3nt
TRBV6-1	TRBD1	TRBJ1-2	NA	CASTPLWDRGNGYTF	TGTGCCAGCACCCCGCTGTGGGACAGGGGCAATGGCTACACCTTC
TRBV7-9	TRBD1	TRBJ1-3	NA	CAGTGSGNTIYF	TGTGCCGGGACAGGCTCTGGAAACACCATATATTTT
TRBV5-4	NA	TRBJ1-5	NA	CASSLCSSGSNQPQHF	TGTGCCAGCAGCTTGTGTAGTTCTGGGAGCAATCAGCCCCAGCATTTT
TRBV7-2	TRBD2	TRBJ2-5	NA	CASSSTISGSQETQYF	TGTGCCAGCAGCTCGACGATAAGCGGGAGCCAAGAGACCCAGTACTTC
TRBV6-5	NA	TRBJ2-1	NA	CASRDNEQFF	TGTGCCAGCAGGGACAATGAGCAGTTCTTC
TRBV6-5	TRBD1	TRBJ2-7	NA	CATDAGTGGIEQYF	TGTGCCACCGACGCCGGGACAGGGGGCATTGAGCAGTACTTC
TRBV14	NA	TRBJ1-1	NA	CASSQVQGTEAFF	TGTGCCAGCAGCCAAGTACAGGGTACTGAAGCTTTCTTT
TRBV7-8	NA	TRBJ2-3	NA	CASSSPTGTSTDTQYF	TGTGCCAGCAGCTCCCCTACAGGGACTAGCACAGATACGCAGTATTTT
TRBV29-1	NA	TRBJ1-2	NA	CSVVKGSYYGYTF	TGCAGCGTTGTAAAGGGTTCCTACTATGGCTACACCTTC
TRBV5-8	NA	TRBJ2-7	NA	CASSLDTAETYEQYF	TGTGCCAGCAGCTTGGATACAGCCGAAACCTACGAGCAGTACTTC
TRBV28	NA	TRBJ1-1	medium-sized	CASESIRDDEDTEAFF	TGTGCCAGCGAATCTATCCGGGACGACGAGGACACTGAAGCTTTCTTT
TRBV5-5	NA	TRBJ1-4	NA	CASSTDLPEKLFF	TGTGCCAGCAGCACGGACCTCCCTGAAAAACTGTTTTTT
TRBV6-1	NA	TRBJ1-4	few	CASMVGAGTEKLFF	TGTGCCAGTATGGTAGGGGCCGGGACCGAGAAACTGTTTTTT